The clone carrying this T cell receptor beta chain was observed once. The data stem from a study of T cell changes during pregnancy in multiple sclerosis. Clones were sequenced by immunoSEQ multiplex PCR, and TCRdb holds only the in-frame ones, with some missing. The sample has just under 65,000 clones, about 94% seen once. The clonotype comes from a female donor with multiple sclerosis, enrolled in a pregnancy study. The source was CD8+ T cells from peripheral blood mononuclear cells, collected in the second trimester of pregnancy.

CDR3 amino acids: CASSLDRGYTF. CDR3 nucleotides: TGTGCCAGCAGCTTGGACAGGGGCTACACCTTC. This chain uses TRBV7-9 with TRBJ1-2, with 7 bases matching TRBD1. Germline CDR1 SEHNR, CDR2 FQNEAQ (reference sequence). V trimming: 3 bases; J trimming: 8 bases; junction bases outside the gene matches: 0. The CDR3 contains 11 residues.